This T cell receptor (beta chain) was identified during a study of beta chain features in type 1 diabetes. Points from the study as a whole: Healthy donors had naive, central memory and Treg TCRB repertoires that appeared less similar than those seen among patients. Shortening of TCRB CDR3s, moderate but significant, appeared in all four CD4+ subsets of Type 1 diabetes patients.

The CDR3 extends over 12 amino acids. Trimming removed 4 bases at V and 6 bases at J, with 11 bases between. Germline CDR1 reads SGDLS; CDR2 reads YYNGEE. The sequenced template was cDNA made from the entire isolated RNA. Clones were read by immunoSEQ multiplex PCR, and TCRdb kept only the in-frame ones, dropping some. The sample yields about 53,000 clones, about three fifths seen once. A word on this clone: Its antigen is unidentified.

This clonotype originated in a woman under 40 with type 1 diabetes. The V call is TRBV9, the J call TRBJ2-7, with D hard to call. The sequencing input was stem cell memory CD4+ T cells from blood. Here the CDR3 reads CASSSLFGEQYF. The CDR3 nucleotides read TGTGCCAGCAGCTCACTATTTGGCGAGCAGTACTTC.